This T cell receptor beta chain stems from a study of cytomegalovirus exposure and HLA in healthy donors. Study-level background: One earlier analysis, a look at about 179 million T cells, found some 110 million unique TCR beta sequences.

With respect to this clone: Its antigen is unknown.

The CDR3 extends over 15 amino acids. The ends lost 3 bases at V and 10 bases at J; junction bases unmatched: 11. Germline V CDR1 and CDR2: KGHSH, LQKENI. The primer mix had 60 Vbeta and 13 Jbeta primers. Produced via immunoSEQ multiplex PCR; TCRdb's table is partial and in-frame only. This sample has about 160,000 clones, with 60% to 85% found just once. General observations from the study: Accurate HLA-A and HLA-B prediction from TCR beta sequences was reported for most subjects. A list of 150 or so TCR beta chains associated with cytomegalovirus was given.

This sequence originates from a man in his forties in good health and CMV-seropositive. The chain carries TRBV18 and TRBJ2-5, with 10 positions matching TRBD2. What was sequenced was PBMCs. DNA for the CDR3: TGTGCCAGCTCACCCTCCGGGACTAGCGTACTGAACCAGTACTTC. This gives the protein CASSPSGTSVLNQYF.